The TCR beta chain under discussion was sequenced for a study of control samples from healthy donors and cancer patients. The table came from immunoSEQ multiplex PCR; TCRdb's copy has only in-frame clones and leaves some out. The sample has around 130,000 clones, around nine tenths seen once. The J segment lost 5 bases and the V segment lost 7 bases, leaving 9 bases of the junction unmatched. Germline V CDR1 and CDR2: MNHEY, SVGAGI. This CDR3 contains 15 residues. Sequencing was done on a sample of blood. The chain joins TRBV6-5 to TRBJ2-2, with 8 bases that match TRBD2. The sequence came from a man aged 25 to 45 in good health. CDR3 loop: CASTPAGGGTGELFF. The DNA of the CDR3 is TGTGCCAGCACCCCCGCCGGGGGGGGGACCGGGGAGCTGTTTTTT.